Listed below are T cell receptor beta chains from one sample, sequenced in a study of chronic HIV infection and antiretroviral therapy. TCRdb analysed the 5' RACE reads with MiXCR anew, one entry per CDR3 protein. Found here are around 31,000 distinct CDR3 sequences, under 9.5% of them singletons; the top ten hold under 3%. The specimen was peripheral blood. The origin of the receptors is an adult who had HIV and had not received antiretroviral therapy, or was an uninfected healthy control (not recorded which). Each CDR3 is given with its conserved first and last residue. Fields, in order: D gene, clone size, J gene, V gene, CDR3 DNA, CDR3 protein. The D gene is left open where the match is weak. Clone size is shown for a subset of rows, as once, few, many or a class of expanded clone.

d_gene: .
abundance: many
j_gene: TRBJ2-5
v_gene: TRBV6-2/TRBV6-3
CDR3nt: TGTGCCAGCAGTTACGGAGGCGGAGCTGCCCGGGAGACCCAGTACTTC
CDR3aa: CASSYGGGAARETQYF

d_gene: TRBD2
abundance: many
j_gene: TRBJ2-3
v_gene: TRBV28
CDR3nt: TGTGCCAGCTCCGGGGGGGGCGCCGGCACAGATACGCAGTATTTT
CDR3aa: CASSGGGAGTDTQYF

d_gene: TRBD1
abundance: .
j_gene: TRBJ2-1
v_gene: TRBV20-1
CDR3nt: TGCAGTGCTACGACGGACAGGGGGCAATACAATGAGCAGTTCTTC
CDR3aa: CSATTDRGQYNEQFF

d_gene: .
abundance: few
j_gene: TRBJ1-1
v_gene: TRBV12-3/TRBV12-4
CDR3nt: TGTGCCAGCCAACCGCGCCGGGAAATGAACACTGAAGCTTTCTTT
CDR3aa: CASQPRREMNTEAFF

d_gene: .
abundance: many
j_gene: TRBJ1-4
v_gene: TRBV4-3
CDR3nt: TGCGCCAGCAGCCAAGTAGTTATATCCGACAGTTTATATGAAAAACTGTTTTTT
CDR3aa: CASSQVVISDSLYEKLFF

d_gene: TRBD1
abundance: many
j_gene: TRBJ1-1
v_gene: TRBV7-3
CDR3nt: TGTGCCAGCAGCAAAGGACAGGCTAACACTGAAGCTTTCTTT
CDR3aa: CASSKGQANTEAFF

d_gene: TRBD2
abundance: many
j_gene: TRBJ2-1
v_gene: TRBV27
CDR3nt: TGTGCCAGCGGTACTAGCGGGCCCTACAATGAGCAGTTCTTC
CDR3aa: CASGTSGPYNEQFF

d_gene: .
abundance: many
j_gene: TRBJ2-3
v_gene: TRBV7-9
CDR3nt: TGTGCCAGCAGCCCGATGTGGGGTTTCGATACGCAGTATTTT
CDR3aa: CASSPMWGFDTQYF

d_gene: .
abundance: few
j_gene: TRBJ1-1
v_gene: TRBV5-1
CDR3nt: TGCGCCAGCAGCTTGCAGGGGTTTACTGAAGCTTTCTTT
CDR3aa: CASSLQGFTEAFF

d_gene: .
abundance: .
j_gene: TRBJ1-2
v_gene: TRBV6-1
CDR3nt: TGTGCCAGCATGGCGGCGGACTATGGCTACACCTTC
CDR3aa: CASMAADYGYTF

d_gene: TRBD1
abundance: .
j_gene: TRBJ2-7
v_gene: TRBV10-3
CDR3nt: TGTGCCATCAACCGGGACAGGGGCAGCGAGCAGTACTTC
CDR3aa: CAINRDRGSEQYF

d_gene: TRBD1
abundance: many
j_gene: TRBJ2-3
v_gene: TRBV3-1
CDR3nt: TGTGCCAGCAGCCAAGGTCCAGGGGGCCCTGGGACAGATACGCAGTATTTT
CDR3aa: CASSQGPGGPGTDTQYF

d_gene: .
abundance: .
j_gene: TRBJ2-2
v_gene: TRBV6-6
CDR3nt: TGTGCCAGCAAACTAAGCGGGGAGCTGTTTTTT
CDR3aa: CASKLSGELFF

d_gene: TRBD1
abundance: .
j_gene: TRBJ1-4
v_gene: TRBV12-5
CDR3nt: TGTGCTAGTGGTTCCGGACAGGCAATTAGTGAAAAACTGTTTTTT
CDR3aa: CASGSGQAISEKLFF

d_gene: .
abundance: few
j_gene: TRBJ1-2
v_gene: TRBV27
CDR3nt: TGTGCCAGCAGCCCGACCCAAACGAACCCCTACACCTTC
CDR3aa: CASSPTQTNPYTF

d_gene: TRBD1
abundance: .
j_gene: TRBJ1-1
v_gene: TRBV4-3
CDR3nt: TGCGCCAGCAGCCGGGGACAGGCCGAAGCTTTCTTT
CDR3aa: CASSRGQAEAFF

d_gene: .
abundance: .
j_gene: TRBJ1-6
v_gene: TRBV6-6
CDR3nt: TGTGCCAGCACCACGTCCGGACCCGGTCGGTCACCCCTCCACTTT
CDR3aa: CASTTSGPGRSPLHF

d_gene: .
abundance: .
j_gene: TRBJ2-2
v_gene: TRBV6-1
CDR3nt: TGTGCCAGCAGTGAGAGGGCGACCGGGGAGCTGTTTTTT
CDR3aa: CASSERATGELFF

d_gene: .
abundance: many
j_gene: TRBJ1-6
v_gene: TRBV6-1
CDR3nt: TGTGCCAGCAGCGCTTCGTGGGATTTAAATTCACCCCTCCACTTT
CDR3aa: CASSASWDLNSPLHF

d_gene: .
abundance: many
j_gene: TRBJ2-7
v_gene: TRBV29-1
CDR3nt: TGCAGCGTTGAATTTGACAGCCCCTACGAGCAGTACTTC
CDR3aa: CSVEFDSPYEQYF